Each of the 27 T cell receptor beta chains below was sequenced from the same sample in a study of graft-versus-host responses after intestinal transplantation. Lamina propria and intraepithelial lymphocytes were released by processing graft tissue. Sequenced by immunoSEQ multiplex PCR; TCRdb stores in-frame clones only, minus some. The sample shows more than 13,000 clones, around two thirds of them seen only once. Sequences were derived from ileum tissue, sampled around 640 days after intestinal transplantation. Receptors originate from a human patient who received an intestinal transplant, so some T cells may come from the graft donor.

The V call is TRBV19, the J call TRBJ1-2, with D uncertain. V lost 5 bases and J 6 bases, leaving 19 bases between the germline ends. This CDR3 contains 15 residues. Germline CDR1 and CDR2: LNHDA and SQIVND (reference sequence). This CDR3 reads CASSPMPYYSDGYTF. The CDR3 DNA is TGTGCCAGTAGTCCCATGCCGTACTACTCCGATGGCTACACCTTC.

The V and J genes are TRBV7-5 and TRBJ1-1. TRBV7-5 is recorded as a pseudogene. The CDR3 loop spans 17 amino acids. The CDR3 loop is CVRSPSSVGSAGTEAFF. The CDR3 coding sequence is TGTGTCAGAAGCCCAAGTAGTGTTGGGAGTGCGGGCACTGAAGCTTTCTTT.

CDR3 sequence reads: CATSGGTGADTQYF. The CDR3 DNA reads as TGTGCCACCTCCGGTGGGACAGGGGCAGATACGCAGTATTTT. The chain links TRBV30 to TRBJ2-3, with 10 bases that match TRBD1. Germline CDR1 reads GTSNPN; CDR2 reads SVGIG (reference sequence). The CDR3 contains 14 residues. After removal of 8 bases from V and 4 bases from J, the junction contained 9 bases not matched to a gene.

The V gene is TRBV7-8, the J gene TRBJ2-7; 8 bases match TRBD2. This CDR3 contains 18 residues. The germline gives CDR1 SGHVS, CDR2 FQNEAQ. The J segment lost 2 bases and the V segment lost 5 bases, leaving 17 bases of the junction unmatched. Here the CDR3 DNA reads TGTGCCAGCAGCGCCGATTTCGGGGAGCGGGGGCCAACCTACGAGCAGTACTTC. Amino acids: CASSADFGERGPTYEQYF.

This sequence joins TRBV7-9 and TRBJ2-7; possibly TRBD2 for D (7 bases). CDR3 length: 19 amino acids. The germline gives CDR1 SEHNR, CDR2 FQNEAQ (reference sequence). The V gene lost 6 bases and the J gene lost 3 bases, with 30 bases spanning the gap. CDR3 sequence: CASRPSRDKGTSGVYEQYF. The CDR3 DNA reads TGTGCCAGCAGGCCCAGTAGAGACAAAGGGACAAGCGGGGTCTACGAGCAGTACTTC.

The chain recombines TRBV30 with TRBJ2-5; TRBD1 matches at 9 bases. CDR1 is GTSNPN, CDR2 SVGIG, per germline (reference sequence). This CDR3 is 15 amino acids long. Germline trimming cut 5 bases from V and 1 base from J; bases unmatched to any gene: 8. The CDR3 region has the DNA TGTGCCTGGGATGACAGGGGGGGTTTCCAAGAGACCCAGTACTTC. Residues: CAWDDRGGFQETQYF.

The rearrangement links TRBV5-8 to TRBJ1-6; 7 bases are a match to TRBD1. The germline V gene encodes CDR1 SGHTS and CDR2 YDEGEE. Trimming at V came to 2 bases and at J to 10 bases, leaving 6 bases not matched to a gene. CDR3 length: 14 amino acids. In DNA form, the CDR3 reads TGTGCCAGCAGCTTCTACAGGGGAGGATCACCCCTCCACTTT. Protein sequence: CASSFYRGGSPLHF.

The chain carries TRBV7-2 and TRBJ2-6; a weak D match, TRBD2 (5 bases). Germline assignment: CDR1 SGHTA and CDR2 FQGNSA. Trimming pared 1 base from V and 2 bases from J, leaving 6 bases between. The CDR3 loop spans 15 amino acids. As DNA, the CDR3 is TGTGCCAGCAGCTTAGGAGGGACTGGGGCCAACGTCCTGACTTTC. Translated: CASSLGGTGANVLTF.

This chain links TRBV19 with TRBJ1-2; 8 nucleotides align to TRBD1. J lost 0 bases, V lost 2 bases, and 2 bases had no gene match. There are 15 residues in the CDR3. Germline loops: CDR1 LNHDA, CDR2 SQIVND (reference sequence). CDR3 nucleotides: TGTGCCAGTAGTATAAAACAGGGGGCTAACTATGGCTACACCTTC. Translation: CASSIKQGANYGYTF.

This clone was recorded a few times. This chain joins TRBV27 and TRBJ2-7, with TRBD2 identical over 7 bases. Trimming removed 2 bases from V and 4 bases from J; junction bases left unmatched: 8. CDR1 and CDR2 from the germline V gene are MNHEY and SMNVEV (reference sequence). CDR3 size: 15 residues. CDR3 sequence: CASSLGSLAAYEQYF. CDR3 nucleotides: TGTGCCAGCAGTTTAGGGTCGCTAGCGGCGTACGAGCAGTACTTC.

This clone was counted once. V usage is TRBV12-5 and J usage is TRBJ2-7; 9 bases agree with TRBD1. Trimming removed 6 bases from V and 2 bases from J; junction bases left unmatched: 2. CDR3 size: 13 residues. From germline, CDR1 is LGHNT and CDR2 FRNRAP. CDR3 in DNA: TGTGCTAGTGGCCGGGACAGGGCCTACGAGCAGTACTTC. It specifies CASGRDRAYEQYF.

The rearrangement links TRBV4-3 to TRBJ2-7; 8 bases fit TRBD2. The CDR3 runs 18 residues. The junction had 18 bases not matched to a gene; V was cut back by 1 base and J by 7 bases. Germline V CDR1 and CDR2: LGHNA, YSLEER. This CDR3 reads CASSQGGGGGILRGEQYF. The CDR3 nucleotides are TGCGCCAGCAGCCAAGGGGGAGGCGGGGGGATCCTTAGAGGGGAGCAGTACTTC.

The rearrangement uses TRBV7-6 and TRBJ2-5; 10 positions match TRBD2. The CDR3 is made up of 14 amino acids. Unmatched junction bases numbered 9, after V lost 2 bases and J lost 12 bases. CDR1 and CDR2 from the germline V gene are SGHVS and FNYEAQ. This CDR3 is CASSLKTAGTSEYF. DNA of the CDR3: TGTGCCAGCAGCTTAAAGACAGCCGGGACTAGCGAGTACTTC.

V and J are TRBV19 and TRBJ1-1; 7 bases are shared with TRBD1. V lost 5 bases to trimming and J lost 1 base; unmatched junction nucleotides: 4. This CDR3 is 14 amino acids long. Germline V lookup: CDR1 LNHDA, CDR2 SQIVND (reference sequence). CDR3 region: CASSVQGPNTEAFF. CDR3 coding DNA: TGTGCCAGTAGTGTACAGGGGCCGAACACTGAAGCTTTCTTT.

The chain couples TRBV27 to TRBJ1-6, with 7 bases aligning to TRBD1. This CDR3 region has 14 residues. In germline, CDR1 is MNHEY, CDR2 SMNVEV (reference sequence). V trimming: 7 bases; J trimming: 11 bases; junction bases outside the gene matches: 11. Here the CDR3 DNA reads TGTGCCAGCACCGGTCAGGGGGTTTTGGCACCCCTCCACTTT. Translating it yields CASTGQGVLAPLHF.

The chain is built from TRBV7-2 and TRBJ2-7; TRBD1 matches 8 bases. With V trimmed by 1 base and J by 7 bases, 6 bases remained unmatched. There are 14 residues in the CDR3. CDR1 is SGHTA and CDR2 is FQGNSA in the germline V gene. This CDR3 reads CASSLGTGTGEQYF. DNA of the CDR3: TGTGCCAGCAGCTTAGGGACAGGGACGGGAGAGCAGTACTTC.

This clone has just a few counts. The chain employs TRBV6-5 and TRBJ1-5; D is perhaps TRBD1 (6 bases). Germline assignment: CDR1 MNHEY and CDR2 SVGAGI. This CDR3 spans 15 amino acids. V was shortened by 6 bases and J by 4 bases, with 16 bases between the two germline ends. CDR3 residues: CASRASVGTNQPQHF. The CDR3 DNA sequence: TGTGCCAGCAGGGCCTCCGTGGGGACAAATCAGCCCCAGCATTTT.

This chain uses TRBV7-6 with TRBJ1-1; 7 bases align to TRBD1. From germline, CDR1 is SGHVS and CDR2 FNYEAQ. This CDR3 spans 14 amino acids. The V gene end was trimmed by 10 bases and the J gene end by 0 bases; junction bases not matched to a gene: 8. The CDR3 nucleotides read TGTGCCACTCTTCAGGGGGGATTGAACACTGAAGCTTTCTTT. Protein sequence: CATLQGGLNTEAFF.

This clone was seen just once. V and J are TRBV7-7 and TRBJ2-6; no reliable D call. Germline V gives CDR1 SSHAT, CDR2 FNYEAQ (reference sequence). V was cut by 4 bases and J by 3 bases, with 13 bases left in between. The CDR3 totals 16 residues. This chain's CDR3 is CASSSLPRVGANVLTF. CDR3 in DNA: TGTGCCAGCAGCTCCCTCCCCCGGGTTGGGGCCAACGTCCTGACTTTC.

V and J are TRBV2 and TRBJ1-4; a weak D match, TRBD1 (6 bases). Germline V gene data show CDR1 as SNHLY and CDR2 as FYNNEI. The V gene lost 4 bases and the J gene lost 7 bases, with 13 bases spanning the gap. The CDR3 has 14 residues. As DNA, the CDR3 is TGTGCCAGCAGTGTGGGACATCGGAGTGAAAAACTGTTTTTT. It codes for CASSVGHRSEKLFF.

This clone was counted once. The genes are TRBV9 and TRBJ2-1, with D maybe TRBD2 (5 bases). The germline V and J ends were trimmed by 0 bases and 5 bases, with 6 bases remaining between them. CDR1 SGDLS and CDR2 YYNGEE come from the germline V gene. This CDR3 is 13 amino acids long. For the CDR3, the DNA is TGTGCCAGCAGCGTAGCGGGGAACAATGAGCAGTTCTTC. Residues: CASSVAGNNEQFF.

This clone was observed once. The genes are TRBV2 and TRBJ2-7; 8 bases agree with TRBD2. This CDR3 has 14 amino acids. Trimming cost V 7 bases and J 2 bases; bases outside gene matches: 7. Germline loops: CDR1 SNHLY, CDR2 FYNNEI. The DNA for the CDR3 is TGTGCCAGCATGCCGGGACTAGACCCCTACGAGCAGTACTTC. This encodes CASMPGLDPYEQYF.

V usage is TRBV7-9 and J usage is TRBJ2-1, with 7 nucleotides matching TRBD1. Germline-derived CDR1 and CDR2 are SEHNR and FQNEAQ (reference sequence). This CDR3 contains 14 residues. Losses at the gene ends were 1 base for V and 4 bases for J; bases not matched to a gene: 1. The DNA for the CDR3 is TGTGCCAGCAGCTTAGGGGACAGATACAATGAGCAGTTCTTC. Its translation: CASSLGDRYNEQFF.

CDR3: CASSRNSGAGGGELFF. CDR3 DNA: TGTGCCAGTAGTAGGAATAGCGGGGCAGGGGGCGGGGAGCTGTTTTTT. This rearrangement joins TRBV19 to TRBJ2-2, with D possibly being TRBD2 (8 bases). The CDR3 sequence is 16 residues long. Germline-derived CDR1 and CDR2 are LNHDA and SQIVND (reference sequence). The ends were cut back, 4 bases at V and 7 bases at J, with 19 bases in the middle. Full variable domain (rest looked up from reference TRBV19 and TRBJ2-2): DGGITQSPKYLFRKEGQNVTLSCEQNLNHDAMYWYRQDPGQGLRLIYYSQIVNDFQKGDIAEGYSVSREKKESFPLTVTSAQKNPTAFYLCASSRNSGAGGGELFFGEGSRLTVL.

In this sample, this clone turned up a few times. The V gene is TRBV6-1, the J gene TRBJ1-5, with 10 bases aligning to TRBD1. Unmatched junction bases numbered 3, after V lost 3 bases and J lost 1 base. The CDR3 has 16 residues. CDR1 and CDR2 (germline): MNHNS, SASEGT. CDR3 in amino acids: CASSDDRGRSNQPQHF. Here the CDR3 DNA reads TGTGCCAGCAGTGATGACAGGGGGCGAAGCAATCAGCCCCAGCATTTT.

The J gene is TRBJ2-5, the V gene TRBV29-1; 8 positions agree with TRBD2. With V trimmed by 7 bases and J by 3 bases, 7 bases remained unmatched. Germline V lookup: CDR1 SQVTM, CDR2 ANQGSEA. The CDR3 totals 13 residues. The CDR3 is CSATPGGEETQYF. DNA for the CDR3: TGCAGCGCCACCCCCGGGGGGGAAGAGACCCAGTACTTC. Full variable domain (rest looked up from reference TRBV29-1 and TRBJ2-5): SAVISQKPSRDICQRGTSLTIQCQVDSQVTMMFWYRQQPGQSLTLIATANQGSEATYESGFVIDKFPISRPNLTFSTLTVSNMSPEDSSIYLCSATPGGEETQYFGPGTRLLVL.

The V call is TRBV18, the J call TRBJ2-7; TRBD1 might be the D (6 bases). This CDR3 contains 16 residues. The V end lost 3 bases, the J end lost 2 bases, and 17 bases lay between the germline ends. Germline values: CDR1 KGHSH, CDR2 LQKENI. CDR3 sequence: CASSPPGQHPPYEQYF. In DNA, the CDR3 is TGTGCCAGCTCACCCCCCGGACAGCATCCTCCCTACGAGCAGTACTTC. Full variable domain (rest looked up from reference TRBV18 and TRBJ2-7): NAGVMQNPRHLVRRRGQEARLRCSPMKGHSHVYWYRQLPEEGLKFMVYLQKENIIDESGMPKERFSAEFPKEGPSILRIQQVVRGDSAAYFCASSPPGQHPPYEQYFGPGTRLTVT.